These 31 T cell receptor beta chains were all obtained from the same sample, sequenced in a study of shared clonotypes between healthy human individuals. CD45RO-negative, CCR7-selected cells formed the naive CD8 fraction, which excluded terminally differentiated effector memory CD45RA+ cells. Only in-frame clones appear in the TCRdb table, and some are missing; sequencing was by immunoSEQ multiplex PCR. The sample has hundreds of thousands of clones; about 96% are singletons. Sequenced sample: naive CD8+ T cells sorted from blood. Receptor source: a woman between 25 and 40 years old in good health.

The V gene is TRBV11-2, the J gene TRBJ1-1; 12 nucleotides line up with TRBD1. The germline CDR1 and CDR2 sequences are SGHAT and FQNNGV. With 4 bases clipped from V and 6 bases from J, the junction kept 6 bases outside the gene matches. This CDR3 has 15 residues. CDR3 sequence: CASSSRDRGLAEAFF. The CDR3 nucleotides are TGTGCCAGCAGCTCCCGGGACAGGGGGCTCGCTGAAGCTTTCTTT.

The V gene is TRBV27, the J gene TRBJ2-7; D remains unclear. The V end was cut by 3 bases, the J end by 1 base, with 10 bases between. The CDR3 runs to 14 residues. In germline, CDR1 is MNHEY, CDR2 SMNVEV (reference sequence). The CDR3: CASSFAANSYEQYF. CDR3 nucleotides: TGTGCCAGCAGTTTTGCAGCTAATTCCTACGAGCAGTACTTC.

V usage is TRBV10-3 and J usage is TRBJ2-3; 9 nucleotides agree with TRBD1. With 5 bases clipped from V and 5 bases from J, the junction kept 14 bases outside the gene matches. CDR3 length: 17 amino acids. The germline V gene has CDR1 ENHRY and CDR2 SYGVKD. The CDR3 nucleotides are TGTGCCATCAGTCGTTTACAGGGGGCGGAGGTCGGAGATACGCAGTATTTT. Translating gives CAISRLQGAEVGDTQYF.

This chain connects TRBV11-1 to TRBJ2-7; D is unresolved. CDR1 is SGHAT, CDR2 FQDESV, per germline (reference sequence). Trimming left V 1 base short and J 3 bases short, with 7 bases between. CDR3 length equals 13 residues. The CDR3 DNA reads as TGTGCCAGCAGCTTAGGGGTAAGCTACGAGCAGTACTTC. This encodes CASSLGVSYEQYF.

This rearrangement joins TRBV5-1 to TRBJ2-1; 9 positions match TRBD2. V lost 5 bases to trimming and J lost 4 bases; unmatched junction nucleotides: 7. This CDR3 comprises 15 residues. From germline, CDR1 is SGHRS and CDR2 YFSETQ. Here the CDR3 reads CASRAGGFFYNEQFF. In DNA, the CDR3 is TGCGCCAGCAGAGCGGGAGGCTTCTTTTACAATGAGCAGTTCTTC.

This chain links TRBV28 with TRBJ2-2; the D gene could be TRBD1 or TRBD2 (5 bases each). CDR1 is MDHEN and CDR2 is SYDVKM in the germline V gene. The CDR3 length is 14 residues. Trimming cost V 5 bases and J 6 bases, with 13 bases left between them. CDR3 sequence (DNA): TGTGCCAGCAGTCCCACAGGAGGTCCCGGGGAGCTGTTTTTT. Residues: CASSPTGGPGELFF. The full variable domain, its missing parts supplied by reference TRBV28 and TRBJ2-2, is DVKVTQSSRYLVKRTGEKVFLECVQDMDHENMFWYRQDPGLGLRLIYFSYDVKMKEKGDIPEGYSVSREKKERFSLILESASTNQTSMYLCASSPTGGPGELFFGEGSRLTVL.

The V gene is TRBV4-1, the J gene TRBJ2-3; a weak D match, TRBD1 (6 bases). CDR1 MGHRA and CDR2 YSYEKL come from the germline V gene. V was clipped by 1 base and J by 2 bases, with 13 bases between them. CDR3 length: 16 residues. In nucleotides, the CDR3 is TGCGCCAGCAGCCAAGCAGAAGGACAGCACACAGATACGCAGTATTTT. Translating gives CASSQAEGQHTDTQYF.

The chain joins TRBV27 to TRBJ2-1, with 10 bases fitting TRBD2. The CDR3 contains 13 residues. Germline CDR1 is MNHEY and CDR2 is SMNVEV (reference sequence). Trimming took 5 bases from V and 8 from J; bases not matched to a gene: 3. Here the CDR3 reads CASSRGTSDEQFF. The CDR3 DNA is TGTGCCAGCAGTCGGGGGACTAGCGATGAGCAGTTCTTC.

This chain links TRBV4-1 with TRBJ2-3; no definite D call. This CDR3 spans 13 amino acids. Per the germline V gene, CDR1 is MGHRA and CDR2 is YSYEKL. Trimming stripped 6 bases from V and 5 bases from J, with 12 bases between. The CDR3 DNA reads as TGCGCCAGCAGGCAGTCGGCTAGAGATACGCAGTATTTT. Translating it yields CASRQSARDTQYF.

This chain links TRBV27 with TRBJ1-2; TRBD1 matches 7 bases. V lost 5 bases and J lost 8; bases outside the gene matches: 17. Germline lookup yields CDR1 MNHEY and CDR2 SMNVEV (reference sequence). CDR3 length equals 16 residues. For the CDR3, the DNA is TGTGCCAGCAGTCCACACCCCCGACAGGGCTCGGAGGGCTACACCTTC. Its protein product is CASSPHPRQGSEGYTF.

The genes are TRBV19 and TRBJ2-1; 8 bases fit TRBD2. V lost 2 bases, J lost 5 bases, and 5 bases stayed unmatched. The germline gives CDR1 LNHDA, CDR2 SQIVND (reference sequence). The CDR3 loop spans 15 amino acids. CDR3 nucleotides: TGTGCCAGTAGTATATTGCTAGCGGGTCACAATGAGCAGTTCTTC. Residues: CASSILLAGHNEQFF.

The chain uses TRBV19 and TRBJ2-7; D might be TRBD2 (6 bases). The CDR3 covers 15 residues. Germline V gene lookup returns CDR1 LNHDA and CDR2 SQIVND (reference sequence). Trimming removed 6 bases from V and 2 bases from J, with 17 bases in between. The DNA of the CDR3 is TGTGCCAGTAGCTTGTCCGGGACTGGTCCCTACGAGCAGTACTTC. Protein: CASSLSGTGPYEQYF. Full variable domain (rest looked up from reference TRBV19 and TRBJ2-7): DGGITQSPKYLFRKEGQNVTLSCEQNLNHDAMYWYRQDPGQGLRLIYYSQIVNDFQKGDIAEGYSVSREKKESFPLTVTSAQKNPTAFYLCASSLSGTGPYEQYFGPGTRLTVT.

The chain is built from TRBV29-1 and TRBJ1-1, with D perhaps matching TRBD1 (5 bases). This CDR3 has 13 amino acids. In germline, CDR1 is SQVTM, CDR2 ANQGSEA. V shed 2 bases and J shed 6 bases, with 13 bases lying between them. CDR3 bases: TGCAGCGTTGAATATGGGGGGGTGGCTGAAGCTTTCTTT. This encodes CSVEYGGVAEAFF.

This chain links TRBV5-1 with TRBJ2-1, with D hard to call. The CDR3 contains 15 residues. Trimming pared 0 bases from V and 4 bases from J, leaving 11 bases between. Germline V CDR1 and CDR2: SGHRS, YFSETQ. The CDR3 bases are TGCGCCAGCAGCTTGGAAAGCGTGAGGTACAATGAGCAGTTCTTC. Residues: CASSLESVRYNEQFF.

A remark on this clone: Other DNA sequences in this specimen translate into the identical CDR3. V is TRBV28 and J is TRBJ2-2; the D is unclear. This CDR3 comprises 12 residues. Germline V lookup: CDR1 MDHEN, CDR2 SYDVKM. Trimming left V 3 bases short and J 6 bases short, with 5 bases between. The CDR3 nucleotides are TGTGCCAGCAGTTTGTTCGCCGGGGAGCTGTTTTTT. This encodes CASSLFAGELFF.

V usage is TRBV30 and J usage is TRBJ1-5; TRBD1 aligns across 7 bases. Looked up from germline, CDR1 is GTSNPN and CDR2 is SVGIG (reference sequence). The CDR3 loop spans 15 amino acids. CDR3 nucleotide sequence: TGTGCTTATTTCCTCGGACAGGAGAGCAATCAGCCCCAGCATTTT. It is translated as CAYFLGQESNQPQHF.

The V gene is TRBV6-1, the J gene TRBJ2-7; D uncertain. This CDR3 contains 12 residues. The V gene lost 8 bases and the J gene lost 4 bases, with 12 bases spanning the gap. Per germline, CDR1 MNHNS and CDR2 SASEGT. The CDR3 DNA is TGTGCCAGCCATGGGAACTCTTACGAGCAGTACTTC. Translating gives CASHGNSYEQYF.

This rearrangement joins TRBV6-6 to TRBJ1-5; no clear D. The CDR3 spans 14 residues. Germline V gene sequence: CDR1 MNHNY, CDR2 SVGAGI (reference sequence). The V and J ends lost 3 bases and 2 bases respectively, with 8 bases between them. The CDR3 DNA follows: TGTGCCAGCAGTTATGTGGTTGGCAATCAGCCCCAGCATTTT. Translating it yields CASSYVVGNQPQHF.

The V gene is TRBV6-5, the J gene TRBJ2-7; no clear D gene. V shed 8 bases and J shed 2 bases, with 7 bases lying between them. The germline CDR1 and CDR2 sequences are MNHEY and SVGAGI. This CDR3 contains 11 residues. CDR3: CASGNTYEQYF. DNA of the CDR3: TGTGCCAGCGGTAACACCTACGAGCAGTACTTC.

The chain is built from TRBV5-6 and TRBJ2-1; 10 bases map to TRBD2. V was pared by 2 bases and J by 3 bases, with 5 bases of the junction left unmatched. Germline CDR1 reads SGHDT; CDR2 reads YYEEEE. The CDR3 sequence is 16 residues long. The CDR3 reads CASSFSSGRDYNEQFF. DNA for the CDR3: TGTGCCAGCAGCTTTTCAAGCGGGAGGGACTACAATGAGCAGTTCTTC.

The rearrangement links TRBV9 to TRBJ2-5, with D possibly matching TRBD2 (6 bases). The CDR3 is 16 residues long. V lost 2 bases to trimming and J lost 5 bases, with 19 bases between them. Germline lookup yields CDR1 SGDLS and CDR2 YYNGEE. Here the CDR3 reads CASSVSMSGFGETQYF. CDR3 DNA sequence: TGTGCCAGCAGCGTCTCGATGAGCGGGTTCGGGGAGACCCAGTACTTC.

This chain links TRBV14 with TRBJ1-1; TRBD1 might be the D (6 bases). This CDR3 has 13 amino acids. The V gene lost 4 bases and the J gene lost 6 bases, with 12 bases spanning the gap. Germline values: CDR1 SGHDN, CDR2 FVKESK. CDR3 residues: CASSLRGAAEAFF. For the CDR3, the DNA is TGTGCCAGCAGCCTCCGGGGGGCCGCTGAAGCTTTCTTT. The full variable domain, completed using reference TRBV14 and TRBJ1-1, is EAGVTQFPSHSVIEKGQTVTLRCDPISGHDNLYWYRRVMGKEIKFLLHFVKESKQDESGMPNNRFLAERTGGTYSTLKVQPAELEDSGVYFCASSLRGAAEAFFGQGTRLTVV.

The chain uses TRBV4-1 and TRBJ2-1; D unresolved. V was trimmed by 0 bases and J by 0 bases, leaving 9 bases between them. Germline V gene data show CDR1 as MGHRA and CDR2 as YSYEKL. This CDR3 region has 16 residues. The CDR3 DNA is TGCGCCAGCAGCCAAGAATTGGGAATCTCCTACAATGAGCAGTTCTTC. It yields the protein CASSQELGISYNEQFF.

This chain connects TRBV5-5 to TRBJ2-7, with a possible D match to TRBD1 (6 bases). This CDR3 has 17 residues. V lost 4 bases and J lost 2, with 22 bases in between. Germline V CDR1 and CDR2: SGHKS, YYEKEE (reference sequence). CDR3 sequence: CASSPGQRPAPTYEQYF. The DNA of the CDR3 is TGTGCCAGCAGCCCCGGACAGAGACCAGCTCCAACCTACGAGCAGTACTTC. The whole variable domain, remainder taken from reference TRBV5-5 and TRBJ2-7, is DAGVTQSPTHLIKTRGQQVTLRCSPISGHKSVSWYQQVLGQGPQFIFQYYEKEERGRGNFPDRFSARQFPNYSSELNVNALLLGDSALYLCASSPGQRPAPTYEQYFGPGTRLTVT.

A single count supports this clone. The rearrangement uses TRBV5-1 and TRBJ2-7; D ambiguous. V gave up 0 bases and J gave up 2 bases, with 6 bases separating them. The CDR3 has 13 residues. CDR1 is SGHRS, CDR2 YFSETQ, per germline. The CDR3 coding sequence is TGCGCCAGCAGCTTGGACAGCACCTACGAGCAGTACTTC. Its translation: CASSLDSTYEQYF.

This clone was counted once. The chain uses TRBV10-2 and TRBJ2-5; TRBD1 agrees at 8 bases. The CDR3 extends over 14 amino acids. From germline, CDR1 is WSHSY and CDR2 SAAADI. Trimming at V came to 3 bases and at J to 5 bases, leaving 5 bases not matched to a gene. The CDR3 nucleotides read TGCGCCAGCAGTGAAAGGGACAGGCCCGAGACCCAGTACTTC. Translation gives CASSERDRPETQYF.

This chain connects TRBV11-2 to TRBJ2-7; D is unresolved. Between the trimmed V and J ends, which lost 4 bases and 5 bases, there was a span of 18 bases. Germline lookup yields CDR1 SGHAT and CDR2 FQNNGV. This CDR3 region has 15 residues. The CDR3, as DNA: TGTGCCAGCAGCTCCTCTGGGGAACAGTTGGACGAGCAGTACTTC. Translating gives CASSSSGEQLDEQYF.

The V and J genes are TRBV11-2 and TRBJ2-7; D possibly corresponds to TRBD1 (5 bases). This CDR3 comprises 13 residues. With 1 base removed from V and 7 bases from J, the gap between germline ends came to 11 bases. Germline V lookup: CDR1 SGHAT, CDR2 FQNNGV. CDR3 region: CASSLGQGREQYF. In DNA form, the CDR3 reads TGTGCCAGCAGCTTAGGGCAGGGTCGGGAGCAGTACTTC. Based on the CDR3 plus reference TRBV11-2 and TRBJ2-7, the full variable domain is EAGVAQSPRYKIIEKRQSVAFWCNPISGHATLYWYQQILGQGPKLLIQFQNNGVVDDSQLPKDRFSAERLKGVDSTLKIQPAKLEDSAVYLCASSLGQGREQYFGPGTRLTVT.

The chain is built from TRBV18 and TRBJ2-7; D ambiguous. Germline lookup yields CDR1 KGHSH and CDR2 LQKENI. The CDR3 has 15 amino acids. The V end lost 4 bases, the J end lost 0 bases, and 13 bases lay between the germline ends. CDR3: CASSLIPDGSYEQYF. DNA for the CDR3: TGTGCCAGCTCACTGATACCGGACGGCTCCTACGAGCAGTACTTC.

The J gene is TRBJ1-1, the V gene TRBV2; D uncertain. Trimming shortened V by 8 bases and J by 4 bases, and 11 bases separated the two germline ends. The length of the CDR3 is 12 residues. Germline V lookup: CDR1 SNHLY, CDR2 FYNNEI. The CDR3 DNA sequence: TGTGCCAGCGGCTGGGTGGGCACTGAAGCTTTCTTT. This codes for CASGWVGTEAFF.

This chain connects TRBV28 to TRBJ2-1; 12 bases are a match to TRBD2. This CDR3 has 17 amino acids. V lost 3 bases and J lost 4; bases outside the gene matches: 7. Germline CDR1 MDHEN, CDR2 SYDVKM. The CDR3 DNA follows: TGTGCCAGCAGTTTCTTCCGACTAGCGGGAGCTTACAATGAGCAGTTCTTC. This translates into CASSFFRLAGAYNEQFF. Full variable domain (remainder filled in from reference TRBV28 and TRBJ2-1): DVKVTQSSRYLVKRTGEKVFLECVQDMDHENMFWYRQDPGLGLRLIYFSYDVKMKEKGDIPEGYSVSREKKERFSLILESASTNQTSMYLCASSFFRLAGAYNEQFFGPGTRLTVL.